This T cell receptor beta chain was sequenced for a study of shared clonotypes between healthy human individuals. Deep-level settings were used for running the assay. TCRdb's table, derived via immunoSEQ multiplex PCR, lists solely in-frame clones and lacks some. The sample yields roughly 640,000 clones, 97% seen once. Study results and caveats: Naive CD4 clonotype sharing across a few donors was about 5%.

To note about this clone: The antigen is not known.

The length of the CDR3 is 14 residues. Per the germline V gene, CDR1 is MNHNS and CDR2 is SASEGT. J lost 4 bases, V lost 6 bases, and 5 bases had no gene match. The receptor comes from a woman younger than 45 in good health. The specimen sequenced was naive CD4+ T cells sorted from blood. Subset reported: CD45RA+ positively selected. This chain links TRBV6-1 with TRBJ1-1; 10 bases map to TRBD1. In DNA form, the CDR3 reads TGTGCCAGCAGCCAGACAGGGGGCAGCACTGAAGCTTTCTTT. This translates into CASSQTGGSTEAFF.